The following is a TCR beta chain sequence with its context. The germline V and J ends were trimmed by 0 bases and 0 bases, with 10 bases remaining between them. The length of the CDR3 is 17 residues. Looked up from germline, CDR1 is SGHRS and CDR2 is YFSETQ. The data were taken from a study of cytomegalovirus exposure and HLA in healthy donors. With 60 Vbeta and 13 Jbeta primers, the PCR was carried out. Repertoires were generated with immunoSEQ multiplex PCR, while TCRdb's copy carries only in-frame clones and drops some. Listed are 50,000 or so clones; 2% to 2.5% falls within the top ten. The chain joins TRBV5-1 to TRBJ1-6, with D uncertain. The sequencing input was PBMCs. This clonotype was obtained from a woman between 18 and 30 years old in good health and CMV-seronegative. The CDR3 coding sequence is TGCGCCAGCAGCTTGGCCACGGGGAGCTCCTATAATTCACCCCTCCACTTT. The encoded protein is CASSLATGSSYNSPLHF.